The next 20 T cell receptor beta chains were all read from a single sample in a study of shared T cell receptors in the human thymus. The assay was immunoSEQ multiplex PCR, and TCRdb's table has in-frame clones only and misses some. The profile shows hundreds of thousands of clones, around 87% of them singletons. These data were also filed under a second study, of human thymus T cells.

Sequences were obtained from thymocytes. The receptors derive from a boy younger than two with a congenital heart defect.

This chain links TRBV30 with TRBJ2-1; the D is unclear. Trimming removed 0 bases at V and 3 bases at J, with 24 bases between. CDR1 is GTSNPN and CDR2 is SVGIG in the germline V gene (reference sequence). This CDR3 is 19 amino acids long. The DNA for the CDR3 is TGTGCCTGGAGTGTACCACAAGATCGGTCCTACTACTACTACAATGAGCAGTTCTTC. Translation gives CAWSVPQDRSYYYYNEQFF. Full variable domain (outside the CDR3, taken from reference TRBV30 and TRBJ2-1): SQTIHQWPATLVQPVGSPLSLECTVEGTSNPNLYWYRQAAGRGLQLLFYSVGIGQISSEVPQNLSASRPQDRQFILSSKKLLLSDSGFYLCAWSVPQDRSYYYYNEQFFGPGTRLTVL.

The chain employs TRBV5-1 and TRBJ2-7; 12 nucleotides match TRBD2. Germline V gives CDR1 SGHRS, CDR2 YFSETQ. CDR3 size: 18 residues. Trimming at V came to 3 bases and at J to 7 bases, leaving 17 bases not matched to a gene. The CDR3 sequence: CASSYQLRLAGERREQYF. CDR3 bases: TGCGCCAGCAGCTACCAACTGCGACTAGCGGGAGAGAGGAGGGAGCAGTACTTC.

This clone was picked up a small number of times. The chain is built from TRBV28 and TRBJ1-4; 12 bases align to TRBD1. The V and J ends lost 3 bases and 5 bases, in that order; junction bases with no gene match: 4. The CDR3 is 16 amino acids. CDR1 is MDHEN, CDR2 SYDVKM, per germline. The CDR3 loop is CASSFVGQGANEKLFF. DNA for the CDR3: TGTGCCAGCAGTTTCGTGGGACAGGGGGCGAATGAAAAACTGTTTTTT.

V and J are TRBV23-1 and TRBJ1-1; no clear D gene. TRBV23-1 falls under the ORF class, with uncertain function. V lost 0 bases, J lost 1 base, and 12 bases lay in between. The CDR3 covers 16 residues. In DNA form, the CDR3 reads TGCGCCAGCAGTCAATCGTCTTCTCAGCGGAACACTGAAGCTTTCTTT. Translating gives CASSQSSSQRNTEAFF.

V usage is TRBV29-1 and J usage is TRBJ2-5, with TRBD1 identical over 7 bases. Germline V gene lookup returns CDR1 SQVTM and CDR2 ANQGSEA. The ends lost 1 base at V and 10 bases at J; junction bases unmatched: 6. CDR3 size: 12 residues. CDR3: CSVEGTGEDQYF. The CDR3 coding sequence is TGCAGCGTTGAAGGGACAGGAGAGGACCAGTACTTC.

The chain couples TRBV5-4 to TRBJ2-3; 12 nucleotides agree with TRBD2. CDR3 size: 15 residues. V gave up 4 bases and J gave up 0 bases; unmatched junction bases: 0. CDR1 SGHNT and CDR2 YYREEE come from the germline V gene (reference sequence). Here the CDR3 reads CASSGTSGSTDTQYF. CDR3 in DNA: TGTGCCAGCAGCGGGACTAGCGGGAGCACAGATACGCAGTATTTT.

The chain couples TRBV25-1 to TRBJ2-3, with TRBD1 matching over 11 bases. From germline, CDR1 is MGHDK and CDR2 SYGVNS. V shed 4 bases, J shed 5 bases, and the junction held 8 bases outside the gene matches. The CDR3 extends over 16 amino acids. The CDR3 here is CASSGQPGQGEDTQYF. The CDR3, as DNA: TGTGCCAGCAGTGGGCAACCGGGACAGGGGGAAGATACGCAGTATTTT.

This rearrangement joins TRBV19 to TRBJ2-1; a possible D gene is TRBD2 (6 bases). CDR1 and CDR2 from the germline V gene are LNHDA and SQIVND (reference sequence). CDR3 size: 12 residues. The V end was cut by 6 bases, the J end by 7 bases, with 10 bases between. The DNA of the CDR3 is TGTGCCAGTAGGGCGGAGGGGAATGAGCAGTTCTTC. It encodes CASRAEGNEQFF.

The chain combines TRBV4-3 with TRBJ2-3; 10 positions agree with TRBD2. Germline CDR1 reads LGHNA; CDR2 reads YSLEER. V trimming: 1 base; J trimming: 8 bases; junction bases outside the gene matches: 12. The CDR3 has 17 amino acids. The DNA of the CDR3 is TGCGCCAGCAGCCAAGGGGAAGAAGCGGGGGGGCTAGGTACGCAGTATTTT. Its protein is CASSQGEEAGGLGTQYF.

The chain combines TRBV2 with TRBJ2-2, with 8 nucleotides matching TRBD1. CDR3 length: 15 residues. Germline V gene data show CDR1 as SNHLY and CDR2 as FYNNEI. V was clipped by 6 bases and J by 4 bases; unmatched bases: 7. In DNA, the CDR3 is TGTGCCAGCAGGGTACTCAGGGGGCCCACCGGGGAGCTGTTTTTT. Its translation: CASRVLRGPTGELFF.

V and J are TRBV5-1 and TRBJ2-5; TRBD1 agrees at 9 bases. The DNA end is more similar to TRBJ2-7, so the J call may be wrong. This CDR3 has 16 residues. Germline CDR1 is SGHRS and CDR2 is YFSETQ. The CDR3 loop is CASSPSYGTGSHEQYF. The CDR3 DNA sequence: TGCGCCAGCAGCCCTTCCTATGGGACAGGGTCGCACGAGCAGTACTTC.

J is TRBJ2-5 and V is TRBV10-3, with 12 bases fitting TRBD2. Germline CDR1 ENHRY, CDR2 SYGVKD. The CDR3 runs 18 residues. The V and J ends lost 0 bases and 4 bases, in that order; junction bases with no gene match: 9. CDR3 nucleotide sequence: TGTGCCATCAGTGAGTCTGACCCACTAGCGGGAGGAGGAGAGACCCAGTACTTC. Its protein is CAISESDPLAGGGETQYF.

The V gene is TRBV6-1, the J gene TRBJ1-2; TRBD1 is a possible D gene (5 bases). V was cut by 6 bases and J by 11 bases, with 19 bases left in between. The CDR3 length is 13 residues. CDR1 is MNHNS and CDR2 is SASEGT in the germline V gene. CDR3 region: CASSLTDSYNYTF. In nucleotides, the CDR3 is TGTGCCAGCAGCCTGACAGACTCCTATAATTACACCTTC.

The chain combines TRBV14 with TRBJ2-3; tentatively, D is TRBD2 (6 bases). Trimming pared 4 bases from V and 2 bases from J, leaving 16 bases between. This CDR3 region has 16 residues. Germline-derived CDR1 and CDR2 are SGHDN and FVKESK. For the CDR3, the DNA is TGTGCCAGCAGCCTTAAGCGGGCGGGCACCACAGATACGCAGTATTTT. Encoded protein: CASSLKRAGTTDTQYF.

This clone was seen only a few times. The chain carries TRBV6-6 and TRBJ1-1; TRBD1 agrees at 7 bases. V was clipped by 6 bases and J by 1 base; unmatched bases: 2. CDR3 size: 13 residues. Per germline, CDR1 MNHNY and CDR2 SVGAGI (reference sequence). Written as DNA, the CDR3 is TGTGCCAGCAGGAGGGACAGGAACACTGAAGCTTTCTTT. Translating gives CASRRDRNTEAFF.

This chain joins TRBV27 and TRBJ1-1, with a possible D match to TRBD1 (5 bases). With 5 bases removed from V and 5 bases from J, the gap between germline ends came to 18 bases. The CDR3 totals 15 residues. CDR1 is MNHEY and CDR2 is SMNVEV in the germline V gene (reference sequence). CDR3 bases: TGTGCCAGCAGTCCACCCGGAGGGGAGTGTACTGAAGCTTTCTTT. Amino acid sequence: CASSPPGGECTEAFF.

Here the CDR3 DNA reads TGTGCCAGCAGCTATCATAAAAGAGGGAATTCACCCCTCCACTTT. It encodes CASSYHKRGNSPLHF. The V and J genes are TRBV7-9 and TRBJ1-6; no firm D call. Germline CDR1 is SEHNR and CDR2 is FQNEAQ (reference sequence). V shed 4 bases and J shed 7 bases, with 14 bases lying between them. The CDR3 is made up of 15 amino acids.

This rearrangement joins TRBV28 to TRBJ2-7, with D tentatively TRBD2 (6 bases). V was clipped by 7 bases and J by 4 bases, with 14 bases between them. CDR3 size: 13 residues. The germline CDR1 and CDR2 sequences are MDHEN and SYDVKM. In DNA, the CDR3 is TGTGCCAGCACCCACCTTGGAGGGTACGAGCAGTACTTC. Residues: CASTHLGGYEQYF.

The chain is built from TRBV5-1 and TRBJ2-1; D is perhaps TRBD1 (6 bases). V was cut by 0 bases and J by 0 bases, with 10 bases left in between. Germline values: CDR1 SGHRS, CDR2 YFSETQ. This CDR3 comprises 16 residues. CDR3 sequence: CASSLGTDGSYNEQFF. CDR3 nucleotides: TGCGCCAGCAGCTTGGGGACAGACGGCTCCTACAATGAGCAGTTCTTC.

The rearrangement uses TRBV18 and TRBJ2-7; D is perhaps TRBD1 (6 bases). This CDR3 is 14 amino acids long. The germline V gene encodes CDR1 KGHSH and CDR2 LQKENI. Trimming shortened V by 8 bases and J by 1 base, and 15 bases separated the two germline ends. CDR3 amino acids: CASASGTRSYEQYF. CDR3 bases: TGTGCCAGCGCCTCCGGGACAAGATCCTACGAGCAGTACTTC.